A single sample is the source of the 18 T cell receptor beta chains below, sequenced in a study of blood T cells in healthy people across ages. A sample-barcoded 5' primer and a J-beta primer mix were used in a second PCR of roughly 6 to 11 cycles. In TCRdb, the 5' RACE reads were re-called with MiXCR into one record per CDR3 protein. The data hold 790,000 or so distinct CDR3 sequences, with around 50% observed a single time. Sequencing was done on a sample of blood. The receptor set was obtained from a middle-aged man in good health.

The rearrangement joins TRBV29-1 to TRBJ2-4, with D possibly TRBD1 on 5 matching bases. The CDR3 is 14 residues long. Deletions cut 5 bases from V and 3 bases from J, with 14 bases between. Germline V CDR1 and CDR2: SQVTM, ANQGSEA. CDR3 sequence (DNA): TGCAGCGTTCCACAAGGGGCCGACAAAAACATTCAGTACTTC. This gives the protein CSVPQGADKNIQYF.

V is TRBV4-2 and J is TRBJ2-1; a possible D gene is TRBD2 (6 bases). Germline V gene data show CDR1 as LGHNA and CDR2 as YNFKEQ. The V end lost 1 base, the J end lost 6 bases, and 13 bases lay between the germline ends. The CDR3 is 15 amino acids. CDR3 DNA: TGTGCCAGCAGCCAAGCTGGGGCCGGGGGCAATGAGCAGTTCTTC. Encoded protein: CASSQAGAGGNEQFF.

This rearrangement joins TRBV12-3 or TRBV12-4 to TRBJ2-1; 7 bases agree with TRBD2. The CDR3 has 15 residues. V was pared by 6 bases and J by 5 bases, with 10 bases of the junction left unmatched. The DNA for the CDR3 is TGTGCCAGCAGCCCCCTAGCGGTGACTAACAATGAGCAGTTCTTC. As protein: CASSPLAVTNNEQFF.

The rearrangement joins TRBV7-2 to TRBJ2-5, with 7 bases aligning to TRBD2. CDR3 length: 18 amino acids. V gave up 2 bases and J gave up 5 bases; unmatched junction bases: 17. Germline CDR1 reads SGHTA; CDR2 reads FQGNSA. CDR3 coding DNA: TGTGCCAGCAGCTTATCGTTTGCGGGAGAAGGTGTCAGGGAGACCCAGTACTTC. This sequence encodes CASSLSFAGEGVRETQYF.

This clonotype was picked up one time. This rearrangement joins TRBV10-3 to TRBJ2-7, with 7 nucleotides matching TRBD2. Germline assignment: CDR1 ENHRY and CDR2 SYGVKD. This CDR3 has 13 amino acids. Trimming removed 8 bases from V and 5 bases from J; junction bases left unmatched: 9. CDR3 in amino acids: CAIRDQAGDEQYF. In DNA, the CDR3 is TGTGCCATCCGCGACCAGGCGGGGGACGAGCAGTACTTC.

This clonotype was observed a single time. This chain links TRBV7-2 with TRBJ2-1, with 7 bases matching TRBD2. V trimming: 1 base; J trimming: 9 bases; junction bases outside the gene matches: 12. The CDR3 has 16 residues. Germline CDR1 is SGHTA and CDR2 is FQGNSA. The CDR3 protein is CASSLGSSGVSGEQFF. The CDR3 DNA is TGTGCCAGCAGCTTAGGGTCCAGCGGGGTGTCTGGTGAGCAGTTCTTC. Drawing the rest from reference TRBV7-2 and TRBJ2-1, the complete variable domain is GAGVSQSPSNKVTEKGKDVELRCDPISGHTALYWYRQSLGQGLEFLIYFQGNSAPDKSGLPSDRFSAERTGGSVSTLTIQRTQQEDSAVYLCASSLGSSGVSGEQFFGPGTRLTVL.

The genes are TRBV7-8 and TRBJ2-1; 7 positions agree with TRBD1. J was trimmed by 1 base and V by 5 bases; bases with no gene match: 5. The CDR3 covers 15 residues. Germline assignment: CDR1 SGHVS and CDR2 FQNEAQ. CDR3 region: CASSVNRGSYNEQFF. The CDR3 coding sequence is TGTGCCAGCAGCGTGAACAGGGGATCCTACAATGAGCAGTTCTTC.

The rearrangement joins TRBV27 to TRBJ2-6; possible D gene TRBD1, 6 bases. The CDR3 is 14 amino acids. V gave up 7 bases and J gave up 3 bases, with 10 bases separating them. Germline lookup yields CDR1 MNHEY and CDR2 SMNVEV (reference sequence). The CDR3 region is CASTDRSGANVLTF. The CDR3 bases are TGTGCCAGCACTGACAGGAGTGGGGCCAACGTCCTGACTTTC.

The chain links TRBV7-3 to TRBJ2-5; TRBD1 might be the D (5 bases). With 0 bases removed from V and 4 bases from J, the gap between germline ends came to 12 bases. The CDR3 is 15 residues long. Per germline, CDR1 SGHTA and CDR2 FQGTGA. CDR3 nucleotide sequence: TGTGCCAGCAGCTTAACTGGGCCAGGGCGAGAGACCCAGTACTTC. Its translation: CASSLTGPGRETQYF.

The sample holds a few counts of this clonotype. The chain carries TRBV6-2 or TRBV6-3 and TRBJ2-7, with 8 bases matching TRBD2. V was clipped by 1 base and J by 6 bases; unmatched bases: 2. The CDR3 totals 13 residues. CDR1 MNHEY and CDR2 SVGEGT come from the germline V gene. The CDR3 here is CASSYYSGSEQYF. CDR3 coding DNA: TGTGCCAGCAGTTACTACAGCGGGAGCGAGCAGTACTTC.

V and J are TRBV27 and TRBJ1-2; D not resolved. V lost 8 bases and J 2 bases, leaving 18 bases between the germline ends. The CDR3 consists of 15 residues. The germline gives CDR1 MNHEY, CDR2 SMNVEV (reference sequence). The CDR3 sequence is CASRPDRGNNYGYTF. The DNA for the CDR3 is TGTGCCAGCCGCCCCGACCGGGGAAACAACTATGGCTACACCTTC.

This clonotype has more than one count but fewer than ten. CDR3 sequence reads: CASSGDGQYGYTF. As DNA, the CDR3 is TGTGCCAGCAGTGGCGACGGACAGTATGGCTACACCTTC. The chain joins TRBV6-4 to TRBJ1-2, with D possibly being TRBD1 (6 bases). V was trimmed by 4 bases and J by 5 bases, leaving 11 bases between them. The germline CDR1 and CDR2 sequences are MRHNA and SNTAGT. This CDR3 region has 13 residues.

The rearrangement joins TRBV7-9 to TRBJ2-5, with D tentatively TRBD1 (6 bases). Germline V gene sequence: CDR1 SEHNR, CDR2 FQNEAQ (reference sequence). The CDR3 is 15 residues long. V lost 5 bases and J 0 bases, leaving 13 bases between the germline ends. The CDR3 reads CASSPDTGYQETQYF. CDR3 sequence (DNA): TGTGCCAGCAGCCCAGACACAGGGTACCAAGAGACCCAGTACTTC.

This chain uses TRBV10-3 with TRBJ1-1; 8 bases map to TRBD1. J gave up 5 bases and V 6 bases, and 8 bases lay outside the gene matches. Germline V gives CDR1 ENHRY, CDR2 SYGVKD. The CDR3 loop spans 14 amino acids. CDR3 sequence reads: CAISPQGVGTEAFF. The CDR3 nucleotides are TGTGCCATCAGCCCACAGGGGGTAGGAACTGAAGCTTTCTTT.

There are many counts of this clonotype. V gene TRBV18 combines with J gene TRBJ1-5, with no clear D. Germline V CDR1 and CDR2: KGHSH, LQKENI. V lost 2 bases to trimming and J lost 4 bases, with 6 bases between them. The CDR3 totals 13 residues. The CDR3 coding sequence is TGTGCCAGCTCACCAGACCCAAATCAGCCCCAGCATTTT. This gives the protein CASSPDPNQPQHF.

In its sample, this clonotype was seen a few times. The chain links TRBV29-1 to TRBJ2-7; 7 bases line up with TRBD1. Trimming took 4 bases from V and 3 from J; bases not matched to a gene: 12. Germline V lookup: CDR1 SQVTM, CDR2 ANQGSEA. CDR3 length: 15 residues. The CDR3 reads CSVVLSGQPFYEQYF. In DNA form, the CDR3 reads TGCAGCGTTGTCTTATCGGGACAGCCCTTCTACGAGCAGTACTTC.

V usage is TRBV5-1 and J usage is TRBJ1-1, with D unresolved. V gave up 0 bases and J gave up 10 bases, with 13 bases separating them. Germline CDR1 and CDR2: SGHRS and YFSETQ. This CDR3 region has 13 residues. The CDR3 sequence: CASSLVTAMGAFF. In DNA, the CDR3 is TGCGCCAGCAGCTTGGTTACCGCCATGGGAGCTTTCTTT.

The chain has TRBV5-1 and TRBJ2-3, with 9 bases identical to TRBD2. CDR3 length: 16 residues. V gave up 2 bases and J gave up 0 bases; unmatched junction bases: 4. In germline, CDR1 is SGHRS, CDR2 YFSETQ. As DNA, the CDR3 is TGCGCCAGCAGCTTTAGCGGGAGTTTGAGCACAGATACGCAGTATTTT. Its protein product is CASSFSGSLSTDTQYF.